These 18 T cell receptor beta chains were all obtained from the same sample, sequenced in a study of naive and memory T cell subsets. RNA was extracted from less than 3 ml of whole blood of healthy adults. Alpha and beta constant region primers primed reverse transcription for blood and skin samples. TCRdb re-called the 5' RACE reads with MiXCR, one entry per CDR3 protein. Of 20,000 to 30,000 distinct CDR3 sequences in the sample, under 30% were seen once. All receptors come from a female donor in good health.

This clonotype was seen only a few times. The chain joins TRBV20-1 to TRBJ2-1; 13 bases are a match to TRBD2. Germline CDR1 and CDR2: DFQATT and SNEGSKA (reference sequence). Trimming cost V 1 base and J 8 bases; bases outside gene matches: 2. This CDR3 contains 14 residues. The CDR3 sequence: CSARGLAGGHEQFF. The DNA for the CDR3 is TGCAGTGCTAGAGGACTAGCGGGGGGACATGAGCAGTTCTTC.

The J gene is TRBJ2-1, the V gene TRBV20-1, with D possibly TRBD2 on 5 matching bases. The germline V and J ends were trimmed by 1 base and 0 bases, with 10 bases remaining between them. The CDR3 consists of 15 residues. In germline, CDR1 is DFQATT, CDR2 SNEGSKA (reference sequence). The CDR3 sequence: CSARAPGFSYNEQFF. The CDR3 DNA reads as TGCAGTGCTAGAGCCCCGGGGTTCTCCTACAATGAGCAGTTCTTC.

This clonotype was recorded at least ten times. The chain is built from TRBV29-1 and TRBJ1-1; perhaps TRBD1 as D (6 bases). The CDR3 has 14 residues. CDR1 and CDR2 from the germline V gene are SQVTM and ANQGSEA. Between the trimmed V and J ends, which lost 7 bases and 8 bases, there was a span of 23 bases. The CDR3 spells CSADGPSGTNEAFF. DNA of the CDR3: TGCAGCGCGGACGGACCATCCGGGACAAACGAAGCTTTCTTT.

This clonotype was observed a few times. The CDR3 coding sequence is TGTGCCAGCAGCCAAGCAGAGGGGACAGGGGACGAAAAACTGTTTTTT. It translates to CASSQAEGTGDEKLFF. V and J are TRBV4-2 and TRBJ1-4, with 10 bases matching TRBD1. With V trimmed by 1 base and J by 8 bases, 7 bases remained unmatched. Germline CDR1 is LGHNA and CDR2 is YNFKEQ. CDR3 length equals 16 residues.

The rearrangement joins TRBV10-2 to TRBJ2-2; D is uncertain. Between the trimmed V and J ends, which lost 2 bases and 6 bases, there was a span of 7 bases. The length of the CDR3 is 13 residues. Germline CDR1 WSHSY, CDR2 SAAADI. As DNA, the CDR3 is TGCGCCAGCAGTGAGGTTAGCCCCGGGGAGCTGTTTTTT. As protein: CASSEVSPGELFF.

By share, this clonotype ranks as medium-sized. The chain is built from TRBV4-2 and TRBJ2-6; no definite D call. CDR3 size: 15 residues. Per the germline V gene, CDR1 is LGHNA and CDR2 is YNFKEQ. Trimming pared 4 bases from V and 4 bases from J, leaving 11 bases between. The CDR3: CASSPRRSGANVLTF. CDR3 sequence (DNA): TGTGCCAGCAGCCCTCGGCGGTCCGGGGCCAACGTCCTGACTTTC.

This rearrangement joins TRBV29-1 to TRBJ1-1; D not certain. Per germline, CDR1 SQVTM and CDR2 ANQGSEA. The CDR3 sequence is 12 residues long. V was clipped by 7 bases and J by 3 bases, with 12 bases between them. CDR3 residues: CSARTLDTEAFF. DNA for the CDR3: TGCAGCGCCCGAACTCTAGACACTGAAGCTTTCTTT.

The chain has TRBV20-1 and TRBJ2-1; 9 bases fit TRBD2. V dropped 3 bases and J dropped 5; count of bases not matched to a gene: 14. The CDR3 runs to 17 residues. Germline CDR1 and CDR2: DFQATT and SNEGSKA (reference sequence). The CDR3 is CSARIPEPGLAHNEQFF. CDR3 nucleotides: TGCAGTGCTAGGATCCCCGAGCCGGGACTAGCCCACAATGAGCAGTTCTTC.

This clonotype was counted a few times. As the CDR3 is not closed by the conserved phenylalanine or tryptophan, this likely results from a read error. The limits of the CDR3 on the DNA are not certain, so only TCRdb's listed CDR3 is given. This chain uses TRBV28 with TRBJ2-5; TRBD2 is the table's D call and was not checked against the DNA. Germline CDR1 is MDHEN and CDR2 is SYDVKM. 13 amino acids form the CDR3, both terminal residues included. The CDR3 protein is CASSPTGLAGGLV.

By sample fraction, this clonotype is medium-sized. J is TRBJ2-3 and V is TRBV15, with 8 bases matching TRBD2. V gave up 6 bases and J gave up 3 bases; unmatched junction bases: 5. CDR3 length equals 14 residues. CDR1 is LNHNV, CDR2 YYDKDF, per germline (reference sequence). For the CDR3, the DNA is TGTGCCACCAGGACCGGGGGGGAAACAGATACGCAGTATTTT. It specifies CATRTGGETDTQYF.

This clonotype has only one observation. J is TRBJ2-3 and V is TRBV5-4; 12 bases map to TRBD2. Unmatched junction bases numbered 8, after V lost 0 bases and J lost 6 bases. Germline V CDR1 and CDR2: SGHNT, YYREEE (reference sequence). CDR3 length equals 17 residues. CDR3 in amino acids: CASSLDRLAGAGDTQYF. In DNA form, the CDR3 reads TGTGCCAGCAGCTTGGATCGACTAGCGGGGGCGGGGGATACGCAGTATTTT.

This clonotype was counted ten times or more. In DNA form, the CDR3 reads TGTGCCAGCAGCCAAGGCGGCGGGGCAACAGATACGCAGTATTTT. Its protein product is CASSQGGGATDTQYF. The rearrangement links TRBV3-1 to TRBJ2-3; tentative D call: TRBD2 (6 bases). Germline V CDR1 and CDR2: LGHDT, YNNKEL (reference sequence). V lost 1 base to trimming and J lost 3 bases, with 11 bases between them. This CDR3 comprises 15 residues.

This clonotype qualifies as medium-sized. V and J are TRBV30 and TRBJ2-5, with no clear D. CDR1 GTSNPN and CDR2 SVGIG come from the germline V gene (reference sequence). This CDR3 is built from 15 residues. V lost 2 bases, J lost 1 base, and 14 bases lay in between. The CDR3 region has the DNA TGTGCCTGGAGTTCCGCCCAGGTCCTCCAAGAGACCCAGTACTTC. It specifies CAWSSAQVLQETQYF.

The rearrangement uses TRBV7-2 and TRBJ2-3, with a weak D call TRBD2 (5 bases). CDR1 is SGHTA and CDR2 is FQGNSA in the germline V gene. The CDR3 consists of 14 residues. Trimming pared 5 bases from V and 4 bases from J, leaving 13 bases between. The CDR3 bases are TGTGCCAGCAGCGGCACTAGGATTCCAGATACGCAGTATTTT. Protein sequence: CASSGTRIPDTQYF.

The sample holds a few counts of this clonotype. This chain joins TRBV6-5 and TRBJ2-6; the D is unclear. The V gene lost 8 bases and the J gene lost 3 bases, with 8 bases spanning the gap. Germline values: CDR1 MNHEY, CDR2 SVGAGI. CDR3 length: 13 amino acids. CDR3 in amino acids: CASAYHGANVLTF. The CDR3 DNA reads as TGTGCCAGCGCCTATCATGGGGCCAACGTCCTGACTTTC.

This clonotype was observed a single time. This chain joins TRBV5-5 and TRBJ2-5, with 8 nucleotides matching TRBD2. Germline loops: CDR1 SGHKS, CDR2 YYEKEE (reference sequence). This CDR3 is built from 16 residues. V was clipped by 4 bases and J by 0 bases; unmatched bases: 8. The CDR3 protein is CASSLTSGRYQETQYF. CDR3 bases: TGTGCCAGCAGCCTTACTAGCGGAAGGTACCAAGAGACCCAGTACTTC.

The table lists this clonotype with a few counts. The chain employs TRBV29-1 and TRBJ1-1; no definite D call. Germline loops: CDR1 SQVTM, CDR2 ANQGSEA. The V gene lost 0 bases and the J gene lost 6 bases, with 5 bases spanning the gap. The CDR3 contains 11 residues. The CDR3, as DNA: TGCAGCGTTGAAGATCGGCCTGAAGCTTTCTTT. It translates to CSVEDRPEAFF.

The chain combines TRBV20-1 with TRBJ2-4; D may correspond to TRBD1 or TRBD2 (5 bases each). Germline CDR1 is DFQATT and CDR2 is SNEGSKA (reference sequence). The V and J ends lost 6 bases and 0 bases respectively, with 18 bases between them. The CDR3 totals 16 residues. CDR3 nucleotides: TGCAGTGCGACCAACCAGGGACGTCAAGCCAAAAACATTCAGTACTTC. Translating it yields CSATNQGRQAKNIQYF.